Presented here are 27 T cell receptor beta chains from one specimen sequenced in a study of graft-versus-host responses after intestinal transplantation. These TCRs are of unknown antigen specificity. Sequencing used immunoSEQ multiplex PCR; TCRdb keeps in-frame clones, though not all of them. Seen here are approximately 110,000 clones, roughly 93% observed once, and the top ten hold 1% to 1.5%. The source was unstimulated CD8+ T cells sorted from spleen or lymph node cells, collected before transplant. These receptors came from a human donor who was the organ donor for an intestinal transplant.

For the CDR3, the DNA is TGCGCCAGCAGCCCCGGGACTAGCGCCAACGAGCAGTACTTC. Translated: CASSPGTSANEQYF. J is TRBJ2-7 and V is TRBV4-1; 10 bases align to TRBD2. V lost 4 bases and J lost 5; bases outside the gene matches: 5. Germline V gene data show CDR1 as MGHRA and CDR2 as YSYEKL. CDR3 length: 14 amino acids.

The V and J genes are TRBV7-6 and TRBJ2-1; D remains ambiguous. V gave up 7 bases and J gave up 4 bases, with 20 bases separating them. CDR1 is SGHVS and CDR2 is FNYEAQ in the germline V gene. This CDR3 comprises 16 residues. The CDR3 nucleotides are TGTGCCAGCACCCCCCGAGTCCATGGCGGTTACAATGAGCAGTTCTTC. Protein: CASTPRVHGGYNEQFF. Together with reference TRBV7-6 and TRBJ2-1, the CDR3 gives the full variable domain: GAGVSQSPRYKVTKRGQDVALRCDPISGHVSLYWYRQALGQGPEFLTYFNYEAQQDKSGLPNDRFSAERPEGSISTLTIQRTEQRDSAMYRCASTPRVHGGYNEQFFGPGTRLTVL.

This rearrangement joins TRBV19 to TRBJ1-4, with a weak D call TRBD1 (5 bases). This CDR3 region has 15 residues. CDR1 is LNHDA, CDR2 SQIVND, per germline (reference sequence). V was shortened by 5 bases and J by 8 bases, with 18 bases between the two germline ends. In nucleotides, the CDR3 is TGTGCCAGTAGTCCGACGACAGCGTTTCGGGAAAAACTGTTTTTT. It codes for CASSPTTAFREKLFF. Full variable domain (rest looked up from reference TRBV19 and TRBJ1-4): DGGITQSPKYLFRKEGQNVTLSCEQNLNHDAMYWYRQDPGQGLRLIYYSQIVNDFQKGDIAEGYSVSREKKESFPLTVTSAQKNPTAFYLCASSPTTAFREKLFFGSGTQLSVL.

As DNA, the CDR3 is TGCAGCGCTCCTCTAGCGGAGAGCTCCTACAATGAGCAGTTCTTC. Translation: CSAPLAESSYNEQFF. The chain uses TRBV29-1 and TRBJ2-1; 7 bases are shared with TRBD2. The CDR3 sequence is 15 residues long. Germline CDR1 and CDR2: SQVTM and ANQGSEA. J was trimmed by 0 bases and V by 7 bases; bases with no gene match: 9.

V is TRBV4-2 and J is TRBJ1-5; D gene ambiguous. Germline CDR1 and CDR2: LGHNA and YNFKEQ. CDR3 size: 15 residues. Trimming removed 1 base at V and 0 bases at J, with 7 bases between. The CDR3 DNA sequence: TGTGCCAGCAGCCAAGTAGAGAATAGCAATCAGCCCCAGCATTTT. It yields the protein CASSQVENSNQPQHF.

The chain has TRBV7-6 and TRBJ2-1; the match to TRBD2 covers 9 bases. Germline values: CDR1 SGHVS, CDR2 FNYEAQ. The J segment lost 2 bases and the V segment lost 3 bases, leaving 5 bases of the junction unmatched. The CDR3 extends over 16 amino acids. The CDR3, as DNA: TGTGCCAGCAGCTTCAAGCGGGAGGCCCCCTACAATGAGCAGTTCTTC. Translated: CASSFKREAPYNEQFF. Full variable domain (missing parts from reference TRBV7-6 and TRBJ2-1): GAGVSQSPRYKVTKRGQDVALRCDPISGHVSLYWYRQALGQGPEFLTYFNYEAQQDKSGLPNDRFSAERPEGSISTLTIQRTEQRDSAMYRCASSFKREAPYNEQFFGPGTRLTVL.

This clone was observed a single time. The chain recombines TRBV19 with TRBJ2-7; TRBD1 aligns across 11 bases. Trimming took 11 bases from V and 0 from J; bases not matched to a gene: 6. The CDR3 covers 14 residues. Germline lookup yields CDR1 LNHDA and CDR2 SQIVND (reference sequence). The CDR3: CAGGQGVGSYEQYF. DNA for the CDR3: TGTGCCGGGGGACAGGGGGTCGGCTCCTACGAGCAGTACTTC. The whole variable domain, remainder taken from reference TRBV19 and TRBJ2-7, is DGGITQSPKYLFRKEGQNVTLSCEQNLNHDAMYWYRQDPGQGLRLIYYSQIVNDFQKGDIAEGYSVSREKKESFPLTVTSAQKNPTAFYLCAGGQGVGSYEQYFGPGTRLTVT.

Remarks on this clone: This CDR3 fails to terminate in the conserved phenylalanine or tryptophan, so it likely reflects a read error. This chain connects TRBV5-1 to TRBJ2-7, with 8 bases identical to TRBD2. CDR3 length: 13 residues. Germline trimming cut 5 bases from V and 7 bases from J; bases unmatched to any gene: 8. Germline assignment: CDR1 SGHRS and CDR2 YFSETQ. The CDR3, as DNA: TGCGCCAGCAGGAGAGCGGGAGTATCAGAGCAGTACCTC. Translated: CASRRAGVSEQYL.

The CDR3 DNA is TGTGCCAGCAGCTTAGCGTCGGGTAGCGGCTACAATGAGCAGTTCTTC. Translation gives CASSLASGSGYNEQFF. This chain joins TRBV7-6 and TRBJ2-1; TRBD2 is a possible D gene (6 bases). CDR1 is SGHVS and CDR2 is FNYEAQ in the germline V gene. The CDR3 sequence is 16 residues long. Trimming took 0 bases from V and 3 from J, leaving 12 bases between them.

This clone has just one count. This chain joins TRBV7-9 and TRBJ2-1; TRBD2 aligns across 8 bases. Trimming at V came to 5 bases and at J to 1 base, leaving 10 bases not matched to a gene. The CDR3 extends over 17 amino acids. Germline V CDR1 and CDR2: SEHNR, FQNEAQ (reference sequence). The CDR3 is CASSVTTSGPSYNEQFF. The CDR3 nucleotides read TGTGCCAGCAGCGTCACAACTAGCGGACCATCCTACAATGAGCAGTTCTTC. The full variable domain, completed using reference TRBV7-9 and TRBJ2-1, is DTGVSQNPRHKITKRGQNVTFRCDPISEHNRLYWYRQTLGQGPEFLTYFQNEAQLEKSRLLSDRFSAERPKGSFSTLEIQRTEQGDSAMYLCASSVTTSGPSYNEQFFGPGTRLTVL.

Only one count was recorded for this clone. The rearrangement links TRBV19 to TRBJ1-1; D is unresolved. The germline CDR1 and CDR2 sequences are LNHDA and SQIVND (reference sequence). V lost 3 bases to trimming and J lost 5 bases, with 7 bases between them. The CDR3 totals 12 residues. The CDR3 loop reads CASSIGVTEAFF. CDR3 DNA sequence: TGTGCCAGTAGTATTGGCGTTACTGAAGCTTTCTTT. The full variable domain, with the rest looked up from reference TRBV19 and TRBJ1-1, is DGGITQSPKYLFRKEGQNVTLSCEQNLNHDAMYWYRQDPGQGLRLIYYSQIVNDFQKGDIAEGYSVSREKKESFPLTVTSAQKNPTAFYLCASSIGVTEAFFGQGTRLTVV.

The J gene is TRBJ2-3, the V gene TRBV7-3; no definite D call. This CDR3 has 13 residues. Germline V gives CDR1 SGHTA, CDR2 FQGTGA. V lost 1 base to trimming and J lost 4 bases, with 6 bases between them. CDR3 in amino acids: CASSLNLADTQYF. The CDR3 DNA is TGTGCCAGCAGCTTAAATCTGGCAGATACGCAGTATTTT.

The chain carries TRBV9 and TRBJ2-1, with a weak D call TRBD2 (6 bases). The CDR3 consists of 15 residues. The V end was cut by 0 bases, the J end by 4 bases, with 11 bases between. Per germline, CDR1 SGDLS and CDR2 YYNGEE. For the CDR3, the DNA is TGTGCCAGCAGCGTAGCGGACGGAGGGTACAATGAGCAGTTCTTC. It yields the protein CASSVADGGYNEQFF.

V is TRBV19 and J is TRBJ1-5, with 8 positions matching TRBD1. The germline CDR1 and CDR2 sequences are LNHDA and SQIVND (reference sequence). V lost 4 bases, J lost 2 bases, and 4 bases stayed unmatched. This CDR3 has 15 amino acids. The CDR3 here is CASSSQTGGNQPQHF. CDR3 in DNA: TGTGCCAGTAGTAGCCAGACAGGGGGCAATCAGCCCCAGCATTTT.

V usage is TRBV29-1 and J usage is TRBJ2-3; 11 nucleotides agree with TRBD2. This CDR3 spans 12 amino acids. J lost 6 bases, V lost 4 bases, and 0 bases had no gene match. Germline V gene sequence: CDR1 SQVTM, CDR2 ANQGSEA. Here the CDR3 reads CSVGLAGDTQYF. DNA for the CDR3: TGCAGCGTTGGACTAGCGGGGGATACGCAGTATTTT.

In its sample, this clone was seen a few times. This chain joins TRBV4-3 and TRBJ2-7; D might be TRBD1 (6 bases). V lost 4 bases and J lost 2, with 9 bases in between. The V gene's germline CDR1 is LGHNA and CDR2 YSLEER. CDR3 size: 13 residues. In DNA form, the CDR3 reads TGCGCCAGCAGCCCCGACAGGACCTACGAGCAGTACTTC. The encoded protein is CASSPDRTYEQYF.

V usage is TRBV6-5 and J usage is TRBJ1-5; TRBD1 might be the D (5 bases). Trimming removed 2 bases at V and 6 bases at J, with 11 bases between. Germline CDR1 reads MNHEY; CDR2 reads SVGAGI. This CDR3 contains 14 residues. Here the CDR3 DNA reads TGTGCCAGCAGTTACGCAGGGATGGGTCAGCCCCAGCATTTT. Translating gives CASSYAGMGQPQHF.

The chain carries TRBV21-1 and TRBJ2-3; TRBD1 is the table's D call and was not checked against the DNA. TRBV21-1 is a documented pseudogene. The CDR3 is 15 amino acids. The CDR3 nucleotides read TGTGCCAGCAGTAGCAGGGGCATTAGCACAGATACGCAGTATTTT. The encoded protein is CASSSRGISTDTQYF.

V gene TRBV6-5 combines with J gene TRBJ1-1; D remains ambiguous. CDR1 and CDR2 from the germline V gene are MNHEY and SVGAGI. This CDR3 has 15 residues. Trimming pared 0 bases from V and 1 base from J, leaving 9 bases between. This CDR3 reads CASSYSSTGNTEAFF. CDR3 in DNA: TGTGCCAGCAGTTACTCGAGTACGGGGAACACTGAAGCTTTCTTT.

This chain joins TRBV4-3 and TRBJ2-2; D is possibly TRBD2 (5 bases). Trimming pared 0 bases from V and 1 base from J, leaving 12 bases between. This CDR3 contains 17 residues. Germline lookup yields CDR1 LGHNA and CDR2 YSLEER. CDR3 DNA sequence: TGCGCCAGCAGCCAAGATATCGGGGTGCGGAACACCGGGGAGCTGTTTTTT. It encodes CASSQDIGVRNTGELFF.

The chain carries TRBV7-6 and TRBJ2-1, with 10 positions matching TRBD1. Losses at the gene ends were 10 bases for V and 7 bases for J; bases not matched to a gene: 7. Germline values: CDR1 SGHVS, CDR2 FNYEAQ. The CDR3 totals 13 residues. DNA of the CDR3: TGTGCCACCGACAGGGGGCTTGGGAATGAGCAGTTCTTC. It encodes CATDRGLGNEQFF.

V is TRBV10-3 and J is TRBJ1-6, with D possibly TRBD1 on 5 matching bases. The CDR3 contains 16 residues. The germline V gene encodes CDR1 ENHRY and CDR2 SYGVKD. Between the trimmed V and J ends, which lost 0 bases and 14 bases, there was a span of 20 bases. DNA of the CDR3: TGTGCCATCAGTGAGTCCGGCGGGGCCCTATATGATGCCCTCCACTTT. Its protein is CAISESGGALYDALHF.

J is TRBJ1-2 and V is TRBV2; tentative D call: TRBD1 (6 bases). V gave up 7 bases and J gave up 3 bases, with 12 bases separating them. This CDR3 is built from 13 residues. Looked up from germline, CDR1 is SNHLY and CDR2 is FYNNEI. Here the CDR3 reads CASMGGSHYGYTF. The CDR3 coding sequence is TGTGCCAGCATGGGGGGCAGCCACTATGGCTACACCTTC.

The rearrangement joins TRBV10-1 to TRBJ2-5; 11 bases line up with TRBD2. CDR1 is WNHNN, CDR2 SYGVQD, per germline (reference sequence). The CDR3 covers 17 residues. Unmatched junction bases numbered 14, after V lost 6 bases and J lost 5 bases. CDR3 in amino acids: CASSPGLAEVPPETQYF. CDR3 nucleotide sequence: TGCGCCAGCAGCCCGGGACTAGCGGAGGTCCCGCCGGAGACCCAGTACTTC.

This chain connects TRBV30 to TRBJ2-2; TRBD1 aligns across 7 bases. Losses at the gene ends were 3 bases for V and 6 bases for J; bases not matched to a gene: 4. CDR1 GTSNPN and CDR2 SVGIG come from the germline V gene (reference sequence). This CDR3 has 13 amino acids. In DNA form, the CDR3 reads TGTGCCTGGAGCCTGACAGGGTCCGGGGAGCTGTTTTTT. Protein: CAWSLTGSGELFF.

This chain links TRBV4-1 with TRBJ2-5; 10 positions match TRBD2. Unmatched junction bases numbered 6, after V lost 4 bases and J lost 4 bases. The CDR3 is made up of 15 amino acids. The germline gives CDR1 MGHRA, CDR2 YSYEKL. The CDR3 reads CASSPSGRVGETQYF. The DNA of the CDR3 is TGCGCCAGCAGCCCAAGCGGGAGGGTGGGAGAGACCCAGTACTTC.

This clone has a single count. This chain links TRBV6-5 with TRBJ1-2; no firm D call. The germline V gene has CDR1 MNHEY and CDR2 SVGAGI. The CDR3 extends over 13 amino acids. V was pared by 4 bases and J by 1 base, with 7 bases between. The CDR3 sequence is CASSSGSNYGYTF. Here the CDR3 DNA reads TGTGCCAGCAGTTCCGGGAGTAACTATGGCTACACCTTC.